Following are 17 T cell receptor beta chains from one sample sequenced in a study of cytomegalovirus exposure and HLA in healthy donors (dated by TCRdb to 2017 to 2019). Library preparation employed the immunoSEQ multiplex PCR assay. The multiplex PCR relied on a mix of 60 forward primers for TCR Vbeta segments and 13 reverse primers for TCR Jbeta segments. Imported from immuneACCESS, the table was reduced by TCRdb to in-frame sequences with V and J called. These copies leave out some clones; in studies compared against another copy, an unresolved V gene accounts for under half, and the cause of the remainder is not known. The sample has 100,000 to 150,000 clones on record, around 73% of them singletons. Of the sample, 8.2% falls within the top ten clones. Sequenced input: PBMCs. The receptor source for this set is a woman aged 35 to 49 in good health and CMV-seropositive.

The chain is built from TRBV19 and TRBJ1-1, with no clear D. CDR3 length: 14 residues. Germline CDR1 is LNHDA and CDR2 is SQIVND (reference sequence). Trimming pared 3 bases from V and 0 bases from J, leaving 8 bases between. CDR3 sequence: CASSIWQMNTEAFF. CDR3 nucleotide sequence: TGTGCCAGTAGTATTTGGCAGATGAACACTGAAGCTTTCTTT.

This clone was found a few times. V usage is TRBV6-1 and J usage is TRBJ1-1, with TRBD1 identical over 7 bases. CDR1 is MNHNS, CDR2 SASEGT, per germline. Trimming at V came to 5 bases and at J to 1 base, leaving 1 base not matched to a gene. The CDR3 sequence is 13 residues long. The CDR3 sequence is CASSRTGNTEAFF. In DNA form, the CDR3 reads TGTGCCAGCAGTCGGACAGGGAACACTGAAGCTTTCTTT.

Of note for this clone: This CDR3 is also generated by other DNA sequences in the sample. The chain is built from TRBV4-2 and TRBJ2-7; D is uncertain. The V and J ends lost 0 bases and 4 bases respectively, with 7 bases between them. CDR3 length: 13 residues. Germline CDR1 LGHNA, CDR2 YNFKEQ. CDR3: CASSQDRAYEQYF. CDR3 sequence (DNA): TGTGCCAGCAGCCAAGATCGTGCGTACGAGCAGTACTTC.

This clone was found a few times. The CDR3 sequence is CASSWGGQGALEQYF. The CDR3 DNA follows: TGTGCCAGCAGCTGGGGGGGACAGGGGGCGCTCGAGCAGTACTTC. V is TRBV5-6 and J is TRBJ2-7, with TRBD1 matching 12 bases. The J segment lost 6 bases and the V segment lost 3 bases, leaving 7 bases of the junction unmatched. This CDR3 contains 15 residues. Germline V gene lookup returns CDR1 SGHDT and CDR2 YYEEEE.

V is TRBV11-2 and J is TRBJ1-1; 7 bases match TRBD1. The CDR3 contains 14 residues. The germline gives CDR1 SGHAT, CDR2 FQNNGV. V dropped 2 bases and J dropped 1; count of bases not matched to a gene: 1. CDR3 region: CASSLQGGNTEAFF. Written as DNA, the CDR3 is TGTGCCAGCAGCTTACAGGGGGGGAACACTGAAGCTTTCTTT.

V gene TRBV18 combines with J gene TRBJ1-6, with D possibly being TRBD1 (5 bases). Trimming cost V 4 bases and J 9 bases, with 19 bases left between them. CDR1 and CDR2 from the germline V gene are KGHSH and LQKENI. The CDR3 contains 16 residues. CDR3 nucleotides: TGTGCCAGCTCACTAGTACAGGTGGCAATAAGTTCACCCCTCCACTTT. This codes for CASSLVQVAISSPLHF. The whole variable domain, filled in from reference TRBV18 and TRBJ1-6, reads NAGVMQNPRHLVRRRGQEARLRCSPMKGHSHVYWYRQLPEEGLKFMVYLQKENIIDESGMPKERFSAEFPKEGPSILRIQQVVRGDSAAYFCASSLVQVAISSPLHFGNGTRLTVT.

This clone was seen just once. The chain combines TRBV25-1 with TRBJ2-3, with D perhaps matching TRBD2 (5 bases). Between the trimmed V and J ends, which lost 4 bases and 0 bases, there was a span of 11 bases. Germline lookup yields CDR1 MGHDK and CDR2 SYGVNS. The CDR3 contains 15 residues. As DNA, the CDR3 is TGTGCCAGCAGTGTTGGGGAGATTAGCACAGATACGCAGTATTTT. Amino acids: CASSVGEISTDTQYF.

The chain is built from TRBV10-2 and TRBJ2-7; 7 nucleotides agree with TRBD2. The CDR3 totals 13 residues. The ends lost 7 bases at V and 3 bases at J; junction bases unmatched: 6. Germline values: CDR1 WSHSY, CDR2 SAAADI. The chain's CDR3 is CASKGGGGYEQYF. CDR3 sequence (DNA): TGCGCCAGCAAGGGCGGGGGTGGCTACGAGCAGTACTTC.

The chain carries TRBV5-1 and TRBJ2-3, with 8 bases fitting TRBD2. CDR1 and CDR2 (germline): SGHRS, YFSETQ. Unmatched junction bases numbered 7, after V lost 4 bases and J lost 3 bases. The CDR3 is 15 residues long. CDR3 region: CASSDGGANTDTQYF. Here the CDR3 DNA reads TGCGCCAGCAGCGACGGGGGGGCGAATACAGATACGCAGTATTTT.

The chain links TRBV2 to TRBJ2-1; possible D gene TRBD2, 6 bases. Germline V gives CDR1 SNHLY, CDR2 FYNNEI. The CDR3 contains 15 residues. Trimming removed 6 bases at V and 2 bases at J, with 14 bases between. The CDR3 reads CASSLSRGTYNEQFF. The CDR3 DNA is TGTGCCAGCAGCTTATCGCGGGGAACCTACAATGAGCAGTTCTTC.

The J gene is TRBJ2-5, the V gene TRBV6-6; TRBD1 is a possible D gene (6 bases). Trimming removed 3 bases at V and 1 base at J, with 12 bases between. CDR1 is MNHNY and CDR2 is SVGAGI in the germline V gene (reference sequence). The CDR3 sequence is 15 residues long. The CDR3 nucleotides read TGTGCCAGCAGTTATATGGGACAAACCCAAGAGACCCAGTACTTC. It yields the protein CASSYMGQTQETQYF.

The chain joins TRBV7-9 to TRBJ1-1; 8 bases map to TRBD1. V shed 4 bases, J shed 3 bases, and the junction held 13 bases outside the gene matches. This CDR3 is built from 17 residues. Germline assignment: CDR1 SEHNR and CDR2 FQNEAQ (reference sequence). CDR3 protein: CASSSLGAGGRDTEAFF. The CDR3 DNA sequence: TGTGCCAGCAGCTCCCTCGGGGCAGGGGGCCGGGACACTGAAGCTTTCTTT.

This clone was seen a handful of times. The CDR3 nucleotides are TGTGCCAGCAGCCATAGGGCAGCGGGGGGAGATACGCAGTATTTT. It encodes CASSHRAAGGDTQYF. The chain links TRBV13 to TRBJ2-3; 9 bases agree with TRBD2. V shed 5 bases and J 5 bases; nucleotides not matched to a gene: 8. CDR1 and CDR2 from the germline V gene are PRHDT and FYEKMQ (reference sequence). The CDR3 is made up of 15 amino acids.

The chain links TRBV4-3 to TRBJ2-1, with 8 positions matching TRBD2. This CDR3 contains 14 residues. From germline, CDR1 is LGHNA and CDR2 YSLEER. V shed 2 bases, J shed 8 bases, and the junction held 5 bases outside the gene matches. As DNA, the CDR3 is TGCGCCAGCAGCCAACGGACTAGCCAGGATGAGCAGTTCTTC. The encoded protein is CASSQRTSQDEQFF.

The chain employs TRBV2 and TRBJ1-1, with 8 bases identical to TRBD1. Germline lookup yields CDR1 SNHLY and CDR2 FYNNEI. V shed 9 bases and J 4 bases; nucleotides not matched to a gene: 7. This CDR3 is 13 amino acids long. Here the CDR3 reads CARRGRGLTEAFF. In DNA, the CDR3 is TGTGCCAGGAGGGGCAGGGGGCTCACTGAAGCTTTCTTT.

The chain recombines TRBV14 with TRBJ2-5; 12 nucleotides agree with TRBD2. This CDR3 contains 17 residues. Trimming at V came to 0 bases and at J to 4 bases, leaving 6 bases not matched to a gene. The germline V gene encodes CDR1 SGHDN and CDR2 FVKESK. Here the CDR3 reads CASSQDGLAGSGETQYF. Here the CDR3 DNA reads TGTGCCAGCAGCCAAGACGGACTAGCGGGGTCCGGAGAGACCCAGTACTTC.

The chain uses TRBV4-3 and TRBJ1-6; D gene uncertain. Germline CDR1 LGHNA, CDR2 YSLEER. V lost 5 bases and J 8 bases, leaving 22 bases between the germline ends. This CDR3 has 17 amino acids. This CDR3 is CASSYAGGRRPHSPLHF. CDR3 sequence (DNA): TGCGCCAGCAGCTACGCGGGAGGGCGCCGACCCCATTCACCCCTCCACTTT.